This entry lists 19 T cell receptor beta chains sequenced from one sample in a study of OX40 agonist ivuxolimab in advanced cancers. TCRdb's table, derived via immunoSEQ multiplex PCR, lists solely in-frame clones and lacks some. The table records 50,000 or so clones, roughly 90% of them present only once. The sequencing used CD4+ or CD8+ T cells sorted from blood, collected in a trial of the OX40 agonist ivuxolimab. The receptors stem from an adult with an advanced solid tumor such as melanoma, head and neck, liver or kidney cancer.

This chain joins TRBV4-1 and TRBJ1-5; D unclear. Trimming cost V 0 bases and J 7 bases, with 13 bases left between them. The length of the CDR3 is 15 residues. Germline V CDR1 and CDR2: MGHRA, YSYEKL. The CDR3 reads CASSQDRGASQPQHF. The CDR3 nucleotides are TGCGCCAGCAGCCAAGATCGTGGCGCTAGCCAGCCCCAGCATTTT.

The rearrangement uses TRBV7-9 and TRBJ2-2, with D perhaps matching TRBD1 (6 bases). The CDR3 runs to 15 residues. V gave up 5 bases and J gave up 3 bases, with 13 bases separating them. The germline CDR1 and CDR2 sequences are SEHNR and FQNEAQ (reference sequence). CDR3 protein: CASSAMGAYTGELFF. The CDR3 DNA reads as TGTGCCAGCAGCGCAATGGGGGCCTACACCGGGGAGCTGTTTTTT. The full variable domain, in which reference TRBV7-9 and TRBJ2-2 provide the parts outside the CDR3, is DTGVSQNPRHKITKRGQNVTFRCDPISEHNRLYWYRQTLGQGPEFLTYFQNEAQLEKSRLLSDRFSAERPKGSFSTLEIQRTEQGDSAMYLCASSAMGAYTGELFFGEGSRLTVL.

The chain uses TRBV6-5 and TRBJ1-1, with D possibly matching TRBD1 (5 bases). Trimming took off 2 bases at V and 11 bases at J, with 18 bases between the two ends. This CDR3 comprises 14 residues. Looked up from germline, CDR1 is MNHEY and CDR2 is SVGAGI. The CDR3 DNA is TGTGCCAGCAGTTACGGCCAGGGAAGCCCGGACGCTTTCTTT. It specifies CASSYGQGSPDAFF.

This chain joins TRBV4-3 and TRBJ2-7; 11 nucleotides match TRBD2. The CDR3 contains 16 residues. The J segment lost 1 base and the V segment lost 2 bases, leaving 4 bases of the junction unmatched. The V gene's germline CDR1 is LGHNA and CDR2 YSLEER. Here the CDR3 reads CASSQTSGRASYEQYF. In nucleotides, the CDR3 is TGCGCCAGCAGCCAAACTAGCGGGAGAGCATCCTACGAGCAGTACTTC.

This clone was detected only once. The CDR3 DNA is TGTGCCAGTAGTAGAGAGCGGGCGGGGGCAGATACGCAGTATTTT. As protein: CASSRERAGADTQYF. The genes are TRBV19 and TRBJ2-3; 7 bases fit TRBD2. The trim removed 4 bases at V and 4 bases at J, leaving 8 bases unmatched. Germline V gene lookup returns CDR1 LNHDA and CDR2 SQIVND (reference sequence). The CDR3 has 15 residues.

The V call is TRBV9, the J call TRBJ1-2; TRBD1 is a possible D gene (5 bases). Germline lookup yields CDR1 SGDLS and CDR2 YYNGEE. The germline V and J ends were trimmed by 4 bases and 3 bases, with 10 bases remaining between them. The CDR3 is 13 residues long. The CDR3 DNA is TGTGCCAGCAGCCGGGGGGAGGACTATGGCTACACCTTC. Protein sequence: CASSRGEDYGYTF.

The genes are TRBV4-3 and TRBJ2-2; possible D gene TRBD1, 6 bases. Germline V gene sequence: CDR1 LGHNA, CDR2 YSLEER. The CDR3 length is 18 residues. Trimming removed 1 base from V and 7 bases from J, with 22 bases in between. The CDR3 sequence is CASSQGPSGAGDDGELFF. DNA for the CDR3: TGCGCCAGCAGCCAAGGCCCCAGTGGGGCAGGGGACGACGGGGAGCTGTTTTTT.

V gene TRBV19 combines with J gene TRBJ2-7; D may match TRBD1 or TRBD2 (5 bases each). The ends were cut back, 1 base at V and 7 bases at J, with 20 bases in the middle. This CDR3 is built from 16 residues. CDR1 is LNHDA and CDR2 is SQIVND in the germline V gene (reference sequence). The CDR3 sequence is CASSIVAGAPIGEQYF. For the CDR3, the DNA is TGTGCCAGTAGTATAGTGGCCGGGGCGCCTATAGGAGAGCAGTACTTC.

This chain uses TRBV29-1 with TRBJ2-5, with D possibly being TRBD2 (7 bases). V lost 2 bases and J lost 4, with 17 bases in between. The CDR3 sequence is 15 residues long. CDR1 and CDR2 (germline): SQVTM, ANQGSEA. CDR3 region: CSVESRGGTGETQYF. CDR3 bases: TGCAGCGTTGAATCAAGGGGGGGTACGGGAGAGACCCAGTACTTC.

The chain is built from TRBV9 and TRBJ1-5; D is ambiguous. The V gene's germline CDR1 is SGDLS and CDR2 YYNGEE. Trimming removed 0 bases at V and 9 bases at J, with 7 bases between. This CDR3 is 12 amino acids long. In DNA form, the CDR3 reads TGTGCCAGCAGCGTAGGGGCAGGGCCCCAGCATTTT. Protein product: CASSVGAGPQHF.

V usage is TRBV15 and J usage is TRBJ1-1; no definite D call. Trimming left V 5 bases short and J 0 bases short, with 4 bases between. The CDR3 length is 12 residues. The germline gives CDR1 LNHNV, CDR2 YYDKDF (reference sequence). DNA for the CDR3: TGTGCCACCAGCTTCTTGAACACTGAAGCTTTCTTT. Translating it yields CATSFLNTEAFF. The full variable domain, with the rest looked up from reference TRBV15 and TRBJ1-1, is DAMVIQNPRYQVTQFGKPVTLSCSQTLNHNVMYWYQQKSSQAPKLLFHYYDKDFNNEADTPDNFQSRRPNTSFCFLDIRSPGLGDTAMYLCATSFLNTEAFFGQGTRLTVV.

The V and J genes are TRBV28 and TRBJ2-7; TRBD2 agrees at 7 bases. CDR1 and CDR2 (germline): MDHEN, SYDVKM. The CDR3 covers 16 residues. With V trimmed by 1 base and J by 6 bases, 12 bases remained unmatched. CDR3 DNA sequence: TGTGCCAGCAGTTTATCCTTAAGTCGCGGGGGAGTCGAGCAGTACTTC. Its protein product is CASSLSLSRGGVEQYF.

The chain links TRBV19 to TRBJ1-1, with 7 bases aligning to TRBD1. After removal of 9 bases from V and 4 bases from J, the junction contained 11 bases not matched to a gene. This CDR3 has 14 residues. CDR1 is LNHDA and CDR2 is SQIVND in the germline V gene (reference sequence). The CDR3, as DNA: TGTGCCAGCCATACTGGGCAGGGGGTCACTGAAGCTTTCTTT. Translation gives CASHTGQGVTEAFF.

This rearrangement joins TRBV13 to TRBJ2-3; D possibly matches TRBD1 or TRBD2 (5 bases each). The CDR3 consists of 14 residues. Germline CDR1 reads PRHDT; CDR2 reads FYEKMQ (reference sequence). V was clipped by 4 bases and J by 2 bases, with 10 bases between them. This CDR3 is CASSSLGPTDTQYF. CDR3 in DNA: TGTGCCAGCAGCTCCCTGGGACCCACAGATACGCAGTATTTT. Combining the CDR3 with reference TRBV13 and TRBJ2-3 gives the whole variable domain AAGVIQSPRHLIKEKRETATLKCYPIPRHDTVYWYQQGPGQDPQFLISFYEKMQSDKGSIPDRFSAQQFSDYHSELNMSSLELGDSALYFCASSSLGPTDTQYFGPGTRLTVL.

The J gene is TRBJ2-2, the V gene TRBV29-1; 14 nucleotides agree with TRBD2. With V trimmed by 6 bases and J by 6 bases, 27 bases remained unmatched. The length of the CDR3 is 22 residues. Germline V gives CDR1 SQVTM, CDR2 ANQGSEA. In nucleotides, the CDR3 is TGCAGCGTATCTCAGGGACTAGCGGGAGACCCTACTCTTTCCCCTGATCCCGGGGAGCTGTTTTTT. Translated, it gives CSVSQGLAGDPTLSPDPGELFF.

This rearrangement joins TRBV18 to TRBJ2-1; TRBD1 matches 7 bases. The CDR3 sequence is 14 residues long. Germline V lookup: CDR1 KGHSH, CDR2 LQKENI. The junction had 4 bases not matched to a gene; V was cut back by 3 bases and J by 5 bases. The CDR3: CASSPTGWDNEQFF. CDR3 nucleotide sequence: TGTGCCAGCTCACCGACAGGGTGGGACAATGAGCAGTTCTTC.

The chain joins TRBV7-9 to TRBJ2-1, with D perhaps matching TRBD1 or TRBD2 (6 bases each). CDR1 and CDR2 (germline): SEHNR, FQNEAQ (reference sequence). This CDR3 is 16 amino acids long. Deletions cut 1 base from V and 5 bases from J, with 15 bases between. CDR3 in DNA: TGTGCCAGCAGCTTAGGGAGGGGGGTAGTCCACAATGAGCAGTTCTTC. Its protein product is CASSLGRGVVHNEQFF.

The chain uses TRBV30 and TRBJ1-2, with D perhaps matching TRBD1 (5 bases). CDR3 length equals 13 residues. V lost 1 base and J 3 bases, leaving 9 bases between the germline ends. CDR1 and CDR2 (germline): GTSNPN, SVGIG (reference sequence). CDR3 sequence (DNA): TGTGCCTGGAGTGCCGGGACCGACTATGGCTACACCTTC. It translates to CAWSAGTDYGYTF.

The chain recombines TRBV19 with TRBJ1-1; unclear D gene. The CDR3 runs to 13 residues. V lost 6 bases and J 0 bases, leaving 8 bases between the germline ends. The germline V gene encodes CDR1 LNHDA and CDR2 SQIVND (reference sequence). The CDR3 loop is CASSITVNTEAFF. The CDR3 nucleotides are TGTGCCAGTAGCATAACAGTGAACACTGAAGCTTTCTTT. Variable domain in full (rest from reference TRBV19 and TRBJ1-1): DGGITQSPKYLFRKEGQNVTLSCEQNLNHDAMYWYRQDPGQGLRLIYYSQIVNDFQKGDIAEGYSVSREKKESFPLTVTSAQKNPTAFYLCASSITVNTEAFFGQGTRLTVV.